This TCR beta chain appears in the sequencing data of a study of T-cell reconstitution after alpha-beta-depleted transplantation in children. This CDR3 has 14 residues. Germline V CDR1 and CDR2: LNHDA, SQIVND (reference sequence). V lost 4 bases and J lost 3, with 12 bases in between. In its sample, this clonotype was seen many times. Unique molecular identifiers were incorporated into the prepared TCRbeta library. TCRdb re-called the PCR reads with MiXCR, one entry per CDR3 protein. This table holds about 230,000 distinct CDR3 sequences, about a tenth found once. The sample was PBMCs, taken before TCRalphabeta/CD19-depleted stem cell transplant. The chain links TRBV19 to TRBJ1-1; D might be TRBD1 (5 bases). The origin of this receptor is a child under two years old with acute myeloid leukemia, due to receive a stem cell transplant. Written as DNA, the CDR3 is TGTGCCAGTAGTAAACAGGAGGGGTACACTGAAGCTTTCTTT. It is translated as CASSKQEGYTEAFF.